The 24 T cell receptor beta chains listed next were all sequenced from one sample in a study of blood T cell repertoires in COVID-19. The protocol was immunoSEQ multiplex PCR, while the TCRdb copy is restricted to in-frame clones and leaves out a portion. The data show 260,000 or so clones, roughly 85% seen once. Input material: PBMCs or T cells enriched from blood (not recorded which). The receptors were gathered from a woman aged 40 to 50 who had been exposed to COVID-19.

V usage is TRBV6-2 or TRBV6-3 and J usage is TRBJ2-7; 9 bases map to TRBD1. The V and J ends lost 2 bases and 6 bases, in that order; junction bases with no gene match: 5. Looked up from germline, CDR1 is MNHEY and CDR2 is SVGEGT. CDR3 length: 14 amino acids. DNA for the CDR3: TGTGCCAGCAGTTACCCGGGACAGGGCTCCGAGCAGTACTTC. Translating it yields CASSYPGQGSEQYF.

This clone was recorded once. The J gene is TRBJ2-3, the V gene TRBV10-3, with D possibly TRBD2 on 6 matching bases. Trimming took off 4 bases at V and 2 bases at J, with 10 bases between the two ends. In germline, CDR1 is ENHRY, CDR2 SYGVKD. This CDR3 is built from 14 residues. CDR3 in DNA: TGTGCCATCAGTGCGGGGACTGACACAGATACGCAGTATTTT. The encoded protein is CAISAGTDTDTQYF.

The gene calls are TRBV9 and TRBJ2-7; D is perhaps TRBD2 (5 bases). Germline V lookup: CDR1 SGDLS, CDR2 YYNGEE. The V end was cut by 2 bases, the J end by 7 bases, with 19 bases between. The CDR3 extends over 15 amino acids. In DNA, the CDR3 is TGTGCCAGCAGCGTTTCCCCCCTGCCCCCGGGGGAGCAGTACTTC. Translation gives CASSVSPLPPGEQYF.

This sequence joins TRBV30 and TRBJ2-3; no reliable D call. The CDR3 covers 12 residues. CDR1 is GTSNPN and CDR2 is SVGIG in the germline V gene (reference sequence). Trimming removed 6 bases at V and 2 bases at J, with 9 bases between. The CDR3 DNA follows: TGTGCCTGCAGGTCCACCACAGATACGCAGTATTTT. The encoded protein is CACRSTTDTQYF.

The gene calls are TRBV28 and TRBJ1-1; the D is unclear. This CDR3 is 15 amino acids long. The germline V and J ends were trimmed by 5 bases and 3 bases, with 16 bases remaining between them. Germline loops: CDR1 MDHEN, CDR2 SYDVKM. CDR3 sequence (DNA): TGTGCCAGCAGTCTCCATGGAAATCAGGACACTGAAGCTTTCTTT. As protein: CASSLHGNQDTEAFF.

The chain joins TRBV2 to TRBJ2-7; 10 bases map to TRBD2. The CDR3 contains 14 residues. Germline lookup yields CDR1 SNHLY and CDR2 FYNNEI. V lost 6 bases to trimming and J lost 7 bases; unmatched junction nucleotides: 9. The CDR3 region is CASRRLAGTGEQYF. CDR3 DNA: TGTGCCAGCAGGAGACTAGCGGGCACCGGGGAGCAGTACTTC.

This rearrangement joins TRBV9 to TRBJ1-3; 7 bases map to TRBD1. V lost 3 bases and J lost 3; bases outside the gene matches: 6. In germline, CDR1 is SGDLS, CDR2 YYNGEE. This CDR3 is 15 amino acids long. CDR3 residues: CASSGRTGGGNTIYF. In DNA, the CDR3 is TGTGCCAGCAGCGGGAGGACAGGCGGTGGAAACACCATATATTTT. The whole variable domain, filled in from reference TRBV9 and TRBJ1-3, reads DSGVTQTPKHLITATGQRVTLRCSPRSGDLSVYWYQQSLDQGLQFLIQYYNGEERAKGNILERFSAQQFPDLHSELNLSSLELGDSALYFCASSGRTGGGNTIYFGEGSWLTVV.

This chain uses TRBV7-9 with TRBJ1-6; D is possibly TRBD1 (5 bases). V was cut by 5 bases and J by 7 bases, with 12 bases left in between. The CDR3 spans 14 residues. The V gene's germline CDR1 is SEHNR and CDR2 FQNEAQ (reference sequence). The CDR3 loop reads CASSRGTANSPLHF. As DNA, the CDR3 is TGTGCCAGCAGCCGGGGGACGGCGAATTCACCCCTCCACTTT.

The chain combines TRBV3-1 (or the pseudogene TRBV3-2) with TRBJ2-1; the match to TRBD2 covers 14 bases. V shed 4 bases and J 6 bases; nucleotides not matched to a gene: 11. The germline V gene has CDR1 LGHDT and CDR2 YNNKEL (reference sequence). The CDR3 length is 18 residues. The CDR3 nucleotides are TGTGCCAGCAGCCGCGGACTAGCGGGGGGTAGAGGGGGCAATGAGCAGTTCTTC. Translated: CASSRGLAGGRGGNEQFF.

The CDR3: CASSWGKSEAFF. The CDR3 DNA reads TGTGCCAGCAGCTGGGGCAAGTCTGAAGCTTTCTTT. J is TRBJ1-1 and V is TRBV5-8, with D tentatively TRBD1 (5 bases). Germline V gene sequence: CDR1 SGHTS, CDR2 YDEGEE. Trimming pared 3 bases from V and 6 bases from J, leaving 9 bases between. This CDR3 has 12 residues.

The gene calls are TRBV4-2 and TRBJ2-6; 7 positions match TRBD1. CDR1 is LGHNA and CDR2 is YNFKEQ in the germline V gene. CDR3 length equals 16 residues. With 0 bases clipped from V and 9 bases from J, the junction kept 8 bases outside the gene matches. The CDR3 DNA follows: TGTGCCAGCAGCCAAGATAATAGGGGGCGGGTCAACGTCCTGACTTTC. It specifies CASSQDNRGRVNVLTF.

The chain has TRBV28 and TRBJ1-6; 10 nucleotides match TRBD1. The CDR3 contains 18 residues. The V gene end was trimmed by 3 bases and the J gene end by 7 bases; junction bases not matched to a gene: 12. Per germline, CDR1 MDHEN and CDR2 SYDVKM. CDR3 sequence: CASSLGTGALYTNSPLHF. As DNA, the CDR3 is TGTGCCAGCAGTTTGGGGACAGGGGCTCTTTATACAAATTCACCCCTCCACTTT. The complete variable domain, with remaining parts taken from reference TRBV28 and TRBJ1-6, reads DVKVTQSSRYLVKRTGEKVFLECVQDMDHENMFWYRQDPGLGLRLIYFSYDVKMKEKGDIPEGYSVSREKKERFSLILESASTNQTSMYLCASSLGTGALYTNSPLHFGNGTRLTVT.

The chain has TRBV7-9 and TRBJ2-5; D is perhaps TRBD2 (6 bases). This CDR3 is 15 amino acids long. With 1 base removed from V and 0 bases from J, the gap between germline ends came to 9 bases. The germline V gene has CDR1 SEHNR and CDR2 FQNEAQ (reference sequence). The chain's CDR3 is CASSLGGVNQETQYF. CDR3 DNA sequence: TGTGCCAGCAGCTTAGGGGGGGTAAACCAAGAGACCCAGTACTTC.

The rearrangement uses TRBV1 and TRBJ2-7; the listed D gene, TRBD1, was not tested against the DNA. TRBV1 is a pseudogene. The CDR3 has 16 residues. The CDR3 loop reads CTSSPTGAPPYYEQYF. The CDR3 DNA reads as TGCACCAGCAGCCCCACAGGGGCTCCCCCCTACTACGAGCAGTACTTC.

The chain has TRBV27 and TRBJ2-7; 9 bases are shared with TRBD1. CDR1 is MNHEY, CDR2 SMNVEV, per germline (reference sequence). The CDR3 extends over 16 amino acids. V gave up 4 bases and J gave up 0 bases; unmatched junction bases: 7. The CDR3 bases are TGTGCCAGCAGTTCGCCCGGGACAGGGCCCTCCTACGAGCAGTACTTC. Translated: CASSSPGTGPSYEQYF.

The V call is TRBV9, the J call TRBJ2-1, with D possibly TRBD2 on 5 matching bases. CDR3 length: 14 amino acids. V lost 3 bases and J 6 bases, leaving 13 bases between the germline ends. Germline-derived CDR1 and CDR2 are SGDLS and YYNGEE. DNA of the CDR3: TGTGCCAGCAGCGGAGGGTCGGCTCCCAATGAGCAGTTCTTC. Translated, it gives CASSGGSAPNEQFF. The full variable domain, its missing parts supplied by reference TRBV9 and TRBJ2-1, is DSGVTQTPKHLITATGQRVTLRCSPRSGDLSVYWYQQSLDQGLQFLIQYYNGEERAKGNILERFSAQQFPDLHSELNLSSLELGDSALYFCASSGGSAPNEQFFGPGTRLTVL.

This chain joins TRBV6-5 and TRBJ1-3, with a possible D match to TRBD1 (5 bases). Germline V gives CDR1 MNHEY, CDR2 SVGAGI. The CDR3 covers 14 residues. V lost 11 bases and J lost 0, with 14 bases in between. CDR3 amino acids: CAGRTGYSGNTIYF. CDR3 nucleotide sequence: TGTGCCGGCCGAACAGGATACTCTGGAAACACCATATATTTT.

The chain recombines TRBV7-2 with TRBJ2-5, with 8 bases aligning to TRBD1. V trimming: 5 bases; J trimming: 5 bases; junction bases outside the gene matches: 10. Germline lookup yields CDR1 SGHTA and CDR2 FQGNSA. The length of the CDR3 is 15 residues. Here the CDR3 reads CASSPDRVVGETQYF. CDR3 bases: TGTGCCAGCAGCCCGGACAGGGTGGTTGGGGAGACCCAGTACTTC.

This clone was observed once. This sequence joins TRBV5-4 and TRBJ2-3; 10 bases are a match to TRBD1. The CDR3 consists of 16 residues. Trimming at V came to 1 base and at J to 1 base, leaving 3 bases not matched to a gene. Germline CDR1 SGHNT, CDR2 YYREEE (reference sequence). In DNA, the CDR3 is TGTGCCAGCAGCTTGAAGGGGACAGGGGGCACAGATACGCAGTATTTT. Its protein product is CASSLKGTGGTDTQYF.

V is TRBV24-1 and J is TRBJ2-3; 10 bases map to TRBD2. J lost 4 bases, V lost 9 bases, and 9 bases had no gene match. Germline V gives CDR1 KGHDR, CDR2 SFDVKD. This CDR3 has 15 residues. CDR3 DNA sequence: TGTGCCACCGCGGTGGGTAGCGGGGGGTCAGATACGCAGTATTTT. This translates into CATAVGSGGSDTQYF.

V gene TRBV13 combines with J gene TRBJ2-2; 9 bases align to TRBD1. This CDR3 is built from 15 residues. Germline V CDR1 and CDR2: PRHDT, FYEKMQ (reference sequence). The V gene end was trimmed by 5 bases and the J gene end by 5 bases; junction bases not matched to a gene: 6. This CDR3 is CASSPYRGQTGELFF. In DNA form, the CDR3 reads TGTGCCAGCAGCCCATACAGGGGGCAGACCGGGGAGCTGTTTTTT.

V usage is TRBV15 and J usage is TRBJ1-2; 11 bases fit TRBD1. The germline V gene encodes CDR1 LNHNV and CDR2 YYDKDF (reference sequence). Unmatched junction bases numbered 5, after V lost 3 bases and J lost 8 bases. This CDR3 spans 14 amino acids. CDR3 bases: TGTGCCACCAGCAGCGGGACAGGGGGGGAGGGCTACACCTTC. Protein: CATSSGTGGEGYTF. Full variable domain (outside the CDR3, taken from reference TRBV15 and TRBJ1-2): DAMVIQNPRYQVTQFGKPVTLSCSQTLNHNVMYWYQQKSSQAPKLLFHYYDKDFNNEADTPDNFQSRRPNTSFCFLDIRSPGLGDTAMYLCATSSGTGGEGYTFGSGTRLTVV.

The CDR3 protein is CASSPGQGVPYEQYF. In DNA form, the CDR3 reads TGTGCCAGCAGTCCGGGACAAGGGGTGCCCTACGAGCAGTACTTC. The chain uses TRBV28 and TRBJ2-7; a weak D match, TRBD1 (6 bases). The CDR3 contains 15 residues. From germline, CDR1 is MDHEN and CDR2 SYDVKM. Trimming pared 5 bases from V and 2 bases from J, leaving 16 bases between. Full variable domain (rest looked up from reference TRBV28 and TRBJ2-7): DVKVTQSSRYLVKRTGEKVFLECVQDMDHENMFWYRQDPGLGLRLIYFSYDVKMKEKGDIPEGYSVSREKKERFSLILESASTNQTSMYLCASSPGQGVPYEQYFGPGTRLTVT.

This chain joins TRBV5-1 and TRBJ2-7; 10 bases agree with TRBD2. This CDR3 contains 15 residues. With V trimmed by 4 bases and J by 4 bases, 8 bases remained unmatched. Germline CDR1 SGHRS, CDR2 YFSETQ. The chain's CDR3 is CASSRTSGAFYEQYF. The CDR3 DNA follows: TGCGCCAGCAGCAGAACTAGCGGGGCCTTTTACGAGCAGTACTTC.